These 22 T cell receptor beta chains originate from one sample sequenced in a study of cytomegalovirus exposure and HLA in healthy donors. Primers: 60 Vbeta forward and 13 Jbeta reverse. The assay was immunoSEQ multiplex PCR, and TCRdb's table has in-frame clones only and misses some. This table holds under 130,000 clones, about 70% found once. Source material: PBMCs. These receptors were collected from a man aged 30 to 45 in good health and CMV-seronegative.

This chain uses TRBV18 with TRBJ2-3, with TRBD1 matching 7 bases. V lost 6 bases and J lost 5; bases outside the gene matches: 8. The V gene's germline CDR1 is KGHSH and CDR2 LQKENI. This CDR3 has 14 residues. This CDR3 reads CASSSYDREDTQYF. CDR3 bases: TGTGCCAGCTCCTCTTATGACAGGGAAGATACGCAGTATTTT.

V and J are TRBV29-1 and TRBJ1-1; TRBD1 is a possible D gene (6 bases). CDR3 size: 13 residues. Germline CDR1 is SQVTM and CDR2 is ANQGSEA. Trimming stripped 6 bases from V and 8 bases from J, with 19 bases between. CDR3 region: CSVEQGWSSEAFF. The DNA of the CDR3 is TGCAGCGTGGAACAGGGCTGGTCGTCCGAAGCTTTCTTT.

The chain links TRBV7-2 to TRBJ2-7, with TRBD2 matching over 8 bases. The CDR3 totals 15 residues. With 5 bases clipped from V and 0 bases from J, the junction kept 6 bases outside the gene matches. Germline assignment: CDR1 SGHTA and CDR2 FQGNSA. CDR3 bases: TGTGCCAGCAGCGCCACTAGCGGTAGCTCCTACGAGCAGTACTTC. It encodes CASSATSGSSYEQYF.

The chain employs TRBV2 and TRBJ2-7; 10 bases line up with TRBD1. With 2 bases clipped from V and 3 bases from J, the junction kept 4 bases outside the gene matches. Germline values: CDR1 SNHLY, CDR2 FYNNEI. CDR3 length equals 15 residues. DNA of the CDR3: TGTGCCAGCAGTGAACGGGGACAGGGGAGCTACGAGCAGTACTTC. It yields the protein CASSERGQGSYEQYF.

This clone was counted a few times. The rearrangement uses TRBV10-1 and TRBJ2-7, with 9 bases aligning to TRBD1. The junction had 8 bases not matched to a gene; V was cut back by 1 base and J by 4 bases. Germline values: CDR1 WNHNN, CDR2 SYGVQD (reference sequence). This CDR3 has 16 amino acids. CDR3 nucleotide sequence: TGCGCCAGCAGTGAGTTGGTCGGGACAGGGAAGTACGAGCAGTACTTC. This translates into CASSELVGTGKYEQYF.

This clone was recorded a few times. V is TRBV6-5 and J is TRBJ2-1, with 8 positions matching TRBD2. Per germline, CDR1 MNHEY and CDR2 SVGAGI. The CDR3 is 15 residues long. V was pared by 6 bases and J by 4 bases, with 8 bases of the junction left unmatched. The CDR3 nucleotides read TGTGCCAGCAGCATTACTAGCGGAGATTACAATGAGCAGTTCTTC. As protein: CASSITSGDYNEQFF.

The genes are TRBV18 and TRBJ2-1; 7 bases align to TRBD1. Germline CDR1 reads KGHSH; CDR2 reads LQKENI. Unmatched junction bases numbered 10, after V lost 2 bases and J lost 15 bases. CDR3 length: 13 amino acids. The CDR3 sequence is CASSPVKDRDPFF. CDR3 sequence (DNA): TGTGCCAGCTCACCAGTAAAAGACAGGGATCCGTTCTTC.

The chain recombines TRBV15 with TRBJ1-2, with 8 bases fitting TRBD1. J was trimmed by 4 bases and V by 4 bases; bases with no gene match: 8. There are 15 residues in the CDR3. In germline, CDR1 is LNHNV, CDR2 YYDKDF (reference sequence). The CDR3 nucleotides are TGTGCCACCAGCAAAACCCAGGGGGCCGGCTATGGCTACACCTTC. This gives the protein CATSKTQGAGYGYTF.

This clone was detected a few times. The V and J genes are TRBV11-2 and TRBJ2-3, with 8 bases identical to TRBD2. Germline CDR1 is SGHAT and CDR2 is FQNNGV. The V segment lost 5 bases and the J segment 7 bases; nucleotides outside the gene matches: 17. The length of the CDR3 is 17 residues. In DNA form, the CDR3 reads TGTGCCAGCAGCCGCCTGCCACCCCAGCGGGAGAGAAATACGCAGTATTTT. Encoded protein: CASSRLPPQRERNTQYF.

The V call is TRBV19, the J call TRBJ1-2; D is possibly TRBD1 (5 bases). Trimming shortened V by 3 bases and J by 2 bases, and 10 bases separated the two germline ends. The V gene's germline CDR1 is LNHDA and CDR2 SQIVND (reference sequence). The CDR3 is 14 residues long. The CDR3 region has the DNA TGTGCCAGTAGTATTGGGGCAGGAAACTATGGCTACACCTTC. It yields the protein CASSIGAGNYGYTF.

This clone was picked up a small number of times. This sequence joins TRBV10-3 and TRBJ2-1; TRBD1 aligns across 8 bases. The CDR3 consists of 13 residues. Per germline, CDR1 ENHRY and CDR2 SYGVKD. J was trimmed by 8 bases and V by 6 bases; bases with no gene match: 6. The chain's CDR3 is CAIRSGQGDEQFF. CDR3 bases: TGTGCCATCAGGTCCGGACAGGGAGATGAGCAGTTCTTC.

V gene TRBV30 combines with J gene TRBJ2-7, with D perhaps TRBD2 (5 bases). The germline V and J ends were trimmed by 2 bases and 6 bases, with 11 bases remaining between them. This CDR3 region has 12 residues. Germline V gene lookup returns CDR1 GTSNPN and CDR2 SVGIG (reference sequence). The CDR3 nucleotides are TGTGCCTGGAGTCCTCGAGGGTCCGAGCAGTACTTC. It codes for CAWSPRGSEQYF.

This clone occurred a few times. The chain carries TRBV7-2 and TRBJ1-1; 7 nucleotides line up with TRBD1. V lost 1 base, J lost 0 bases, and 8 bases stayed unmatched. Germline CDR1 reads SGHTA; CDR2 reads FQGNSA. This CDR3 spans 17 amino acids. The CDR3 coding sequence is TGTGCCAGCAGCTTAGGGCAGGGGGGTCCGGTGAACACTGAAGCTTTCTTT. Protein sequence: CASSLGQGGPVNTEAFF.

This chain uses TRBV10-3 with TRBJ2-7, with 8 bases matching TRBD1. CDR1 and CDR2 from the germline V gene are ENHRY and SYGVKD. The V gene end was trimmed by 6 bases and the J gene end by 1 base; junction bases not matched to a gene: 8. CDR3 size: 15 residues. The chain's CDR3 is CAISNPGQASYEQYF. The CDR3 DNA reads TGTGCCATCAGCAATCCGGGACAGGCATCCTACGAGCAGTACTTC.

As for this clone: One end of the junction varies from germline; a read error may be responsible. The V gene is TRBV7-9, the J gene TRBJ2-2, with 9 bases that match TRBD2. Germline CDR1 is SEHNR and CDR2 is FQNEAQ (reference sequence). This CDR3 region has 15 residues. In DNA, the CDR3 is TGTTCCAGCAGCGCCGGGACTAGCCAAAACGGGGAGCTGTTTTTT. Its translation is CSSSAGTSQNGELFF.

This clone was seen a few times. CDR3 sequence (DNA): TGTGCCAGCAGTAGTCCCGGGACAGGGGCGATCTATTACTACACCTTC. It codes for CASSSPGTGAIYYYTF. The V call is TRBV28, the J call TRBJ1-2, with 10 bases fitting TRBD1. V lost 5 bases and J lost 10; bases outside the gene matches: 16. The length of the CDR3 is 16 residues. Germline V gene lookup returns CDR1 MDHEN and CDR2 SYDVKM.

This rearrangement joins TRBV7-8 to TRBJ1-2, with 9 bases that match TRBD1. Looked up from germline, CDR1 is SGHVS and CDR2 is FQNEAQ. CDR3 length equals 16 residues. V lost 5 bases to trimming and J lost 0 bases; unmatched junction nucleotides: 7. The CDR3 here is CASSAKTGGANYGYTF. In DNA form, the CDR3 reads TGTGCCAGCAGCGCAAAGACAGGGGGAGCTAACTATGGCTACACCTTC.

The chain joins TRBV7-2 to TRBJ2-5; 8 positions match TRBD1. In germline, CDR1 is SGHTA, CDR2 FQGNSA. The CDR3 length is 14 residues. V dropped 0 bases and J dropped 8; count of bases not matched to a gene: 5. The CDR3 DNA follows: TGTGCCAGCAGCTTAGCCGGGACAGGTGGTACCCAGTACTTC. Translation: CASSLAGTGGTQYF.

In DNA form, the CDR3 reads TGTGCCAGCAGCACTGACAGGTTGCGGAATGATGAGCAGTTCTTC. This sequence encodes CASSTDRLRNDEQFF. The chain joins TRBV7-2 to TRBJ2-1, with a tentative D call TRBD1 (6 bases). Between the trimmed V and J ends, which lost 5 bases and 8 bases, there was a span of 19 bases. Germline V gives CDR1 SGHTA, CDR2 FQGNSA. The length of the CDR3 is 15 residues. The full variable domain, completed using reference TRBV7-2 and TRBJ2-1, is GAGVSQSPSNKVTEKGKDVELRCDPISGHTALYWYRQSLGQGLEFLIYFQGNSAPDKSGLPSDRFSAERTGGSVSTLTIQRTQQEDSAVYLCASSTDRLRNDEQFFGPGTRLTVL.

The chain uses TRBV5-1 and TRBJ1-2; D remains unclear. Trimming took off 0 bases at V and 4 bases at J, with 10 bases between the two ends. CDR1 and CDR2 from the germline V gene are SGHRS and YFSETQ. The CDR3 consists of 14 residues. In DNA, the CDR3 is TGCGCCAGCAGCTTGGGCGAGTTTCTCTATGGCTACACCTTC. Encoded protein: CASSLGEFLYGYTF.

The V gene is TRBV19, the J gene TRBJ2-1; D remains ambiguous. The V and J ends lost 0 bases and 0 bases respectively, with 12 bases between them. Germline lookup yields CDR1 LNHDA and CDR2 SQIVND (reference sequence). The CDR3 extends over 17 amino acids. CDR3 in DNA: TGTGCCAGTAGTATAGATATCCCCCCGAGCTCCTACAATGAGCAGTTCTTC. Translating gives CASSIDIPPSSYNEQFF.

The V gene is TRBV11-2, the J gene TRBJ1-4; the D is unclear. The length of the CDR3 is 13 residues. In germline, CDR1 is SGHAT, CDR2 FQNNGV. Trimming stripped 5 bases from V and 5 bases from J, with 9 bases between. CDR3 DNA sequence: TGTGCCAGCAGCGACGGGGAGAATGAAAAACTGTTTTTT. The encoded protein is CASSDGENEKLFF.